This T cell receptor beta chain was identified during a study of T cells after yellow fever vaccination. There are a few counts of this clonotype. Its specificity is unknown. One entry per CDR3 protein, called by TCRdb with MiXCR from the 5' RACE reads. Found here are some 420,000 distinct CDR3 sequences, approximately 19% of them singletons; the top ten hold 15% to 20%. Study-wide results and caveats: Researchers report a weaker secondary response that nonetheless peaked faster, day 5 versus 15. The booster response re-showed most primary clones: approximately 95% CD4, approximately 90% CD8.

The sequence came from a man aged 18 to 30 who received the YFV17D yellow fever vaccine. The source material was PBMCs, sampled before the yellow fever booster vaccination.

For the CDR3, the DNA is TGTGCCAGCAGCCCATGGGGCCCGTTCTTC. Protein: CASSPWGPFF. V gene TRBV27 combines with J gene TRBJ2-1; D is perhaps TRBD1 (5 bases). CDR1 is MNHEY, CDR2 SMNVEV, per germline (reference sequence). The germline V and J ends were trimmed by 6 bases and 15 bases, with 12 bases remaining between them. The CDR3 totals 10 residues.